Given below is one TCR beta chain in context. The PCR ran on 60 Vbeta and 13 Jbeta primers. Generated by immunoSEQ multiplex PCR, the TCRdb table keeps only in-frame clones and is missing some. The sample table includes 100,000 to 150,000 clones. The sample belongs to a study of cytomegalovirus exposure and HLA in healthy donors. J was trimmed by 7 bases and V by 4 bases; bases with no gene match: 2. Per germline, CDR1 SGHKS and CDR2 YYEKEE (reference sequence). This CDR3 spans 14 amino acids. The sequenced sample was PBMCs. This TCR came from a man aged 18 to 29 in good health and CMV-seronegative. This sequence joins TRBV5-5 and TRBJ1-6; 10 bases agree with TRBD1. The CDR3 loop reads CASSPGQGNSPLHF. The CDR3 coding sequence is TGTGCCAGCAGCCCGGGACAGGGGAATTCACCCCTCCACTTT.